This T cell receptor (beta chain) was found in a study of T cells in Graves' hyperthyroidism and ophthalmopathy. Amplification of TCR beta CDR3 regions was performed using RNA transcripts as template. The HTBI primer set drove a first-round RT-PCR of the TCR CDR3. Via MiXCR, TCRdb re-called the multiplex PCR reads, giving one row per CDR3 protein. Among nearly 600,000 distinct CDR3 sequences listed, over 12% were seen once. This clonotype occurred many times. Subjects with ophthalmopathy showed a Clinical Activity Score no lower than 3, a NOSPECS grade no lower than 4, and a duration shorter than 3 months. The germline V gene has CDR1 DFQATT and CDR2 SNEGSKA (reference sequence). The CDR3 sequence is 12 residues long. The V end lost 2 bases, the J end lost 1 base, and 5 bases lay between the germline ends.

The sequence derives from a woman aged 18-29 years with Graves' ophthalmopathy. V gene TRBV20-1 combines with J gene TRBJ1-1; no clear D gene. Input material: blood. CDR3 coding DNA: TGCAGTGCTAGATCCGGGAACACTGAAGCTTTCTTT. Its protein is CSARSGNTEAFF.